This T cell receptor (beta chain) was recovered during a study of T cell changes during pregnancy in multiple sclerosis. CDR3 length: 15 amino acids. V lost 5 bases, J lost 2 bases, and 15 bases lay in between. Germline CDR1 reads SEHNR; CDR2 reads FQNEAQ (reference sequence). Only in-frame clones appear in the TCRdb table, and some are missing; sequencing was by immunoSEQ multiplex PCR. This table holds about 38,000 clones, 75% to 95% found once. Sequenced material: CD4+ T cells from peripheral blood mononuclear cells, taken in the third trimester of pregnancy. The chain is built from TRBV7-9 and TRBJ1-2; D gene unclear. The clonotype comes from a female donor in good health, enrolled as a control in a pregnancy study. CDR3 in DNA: TGTGCCAGCAGCCGCACGGACTGGAAAAACTATGGCTACACCTTC. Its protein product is CASSRTDWKNYGYTF.